Below are 23 T cell receptor beta chains sequenced from a single sample in a study of blood T cell repertoires in COVID-19. The table came from immunoSEQ multiplex PCR; TCRdb's copy has only in-frame clones and leaves some out. The table records approximately 110,000 clones, approximately 84% of them present only once. The sample was peripheral blood. The origin of the receptors is a human donor in a cohort sampled during active COVID-19.

This clone showed up just a few times. The rearrangement uses TRBV5-1 and TRBJ1-4, with 7 positions matching TRBD1. V lost 4 bases to trimming and J lost 8 bases; unmatched junction nucleotides: 11. The CDR3 is made up of 15 amino acids. Looked up from germline, CDR1 is SGHRS and CDR2 is YFSETQ. CDR3 bases: TGCGCCAGCAGCAACCGACAGGGTCCGGGCGAAAAACTGTTTTTT. Its translation is CASSNRQGPGEKLFF. Combining the CDR3 with reference TRBV5-1 and TRBJ1-4 gives the whole variable domain KAGVTQTPRYLIKTRGQQVTLSCSPISGHRSVSWYQQTPGQGLQFLFEYFSETQRNKGNFPGRFSGRQFSNSRSEMNVSTLELGDSALYLCASSNRQGPGEKLFFGSGTQLSVL.

The V call is TRBV19, the J call TRBJ1-2; 7 bases are a match to TRBD1. Germline CDR1 is LNHDA and CDR2 is SQIVND (reference sequence). CDR3 length: 15 residues. Losses at the gene ends were 6 bases for V and 5 bases for J; bases not matched to a gene: 12. The CDR3 loop reads CASRSRQGDRYGYTF. Here the CDR3 DNA reads TGTGCCAGTAGGAGTAGACAGGGAGACCGTTATGGCTACACCTTC.

Concerning this clone: Other DNA sequences in the sample encode the same CDR3. The CDR3 spells CASKPGQGRNEQFF. CDR3 in DNA: TGTGCCAGCAAACCAGGACAGGGTCGCAATGAGCAGTTCTTC. The chain carries TRBV28 and TRBJ2-1; TRBD1 aligns across 8 bases. The CDR3 is made up of 14 amino acids. J gave up 6 bases and V 7 bases, and 8 bases lay outside the gene matches. Germline lookup yields CDR1 MDHEN and CDR2 SYDVKM.

This clone was counted once. The chain recombines TRBV10-3 with TRBJ1-2; D is possibly TRBD1 (6 bases). Germline V gene lookup returns CDR1 ENHRY and CDR2 SYGVKD. CDR3 size: 15 residues. Trimming stripped 0 bases from V and 4 bases from J, with 12 bases between. CDR3: CAISESAGDPYGYTF. The DNA of the CDR3 is TGTGCCATCAGTGAGTCAGCAGGGGATCCCTATGGCTACACCTTC.

The chain couples TRBV10-2 to TRBJ2-1; D might be TRBD2 (5 bases). This CDR3 is built from 14 residues. Germline-derived CDR1 and CDR2 are WSHSY and SAAADI. Trimming removed 0 bases from V and 7 bases from J, with 10 bases in between. In DNA form, the CDR3 reads TGCGCCAGCAGTGAGTCGGGAACTAGGAATGAGCAGTTCTTC. This gives the protein CASSESGTRNEQFF.

The chain is built from TRBV28 and TRBJ2-3, with 7 nucleotides matching TRBD1. CDR3 length: 15 residues. Per the germline V gene, CDR1 is MDHEN and CDR2 is SYDVKM. The V and J ends lost 6 bases and 2 bases, in that order; junction bases with no gene match: 8. In DNA, the CDR3 is TGTGCCAGCAGCCCAGGGGGTCCTCCCACAGATACGCAGTATTTT. Residues: CASSPGGPPTDTQYF.

The CDR3 loop is CASSSQDGTSYFYGYTF. The CDR3 DNA reads as TGTGCCAGCAGTTCGCAGGACGGGACATCCTATTTCTATGGCTACACCTTC. V gene TRBV28 combines with J gene TRBJ1-2; D may be TRBD1 (6 bases). This CDR3 is built from 17 residues. Germline assignment: CDR1 MDHEN and CDR2 SYDVKM. Trimming left V 4 bases short and J 4 bases short, with 22 bases between.

In this sample, this clone turned up once. The gene calls are TRBV9 and TRBJ2-7; TRBD1 might be the D (6 bases). The germline V gene encodes CDR1 SGDLS and CDR2 YYNGEE. Trimming removed 4 bases at V and 0 bases at J, with 11 bases between. CDR3 length: 14 residues. The CDR3 sequence: CASSYRVSSYEQYF. In DNA form, the CDR3 reads TGTGCCAGCAGCTACAGGGTAAGCTCCTACGAGCAGTACTTC.

The V gene is TRBV5-6, the J gene TRBJ2-3; perhaps TRBD1 as D (5 bases). The V end was cut by 1 base, the J end by 2 bases, with 11 bases between. CDR1 is SGHDT, CDR2 YYEEEE, per germline. This CDR3 spans 15 amino acids. This CDR3 reads CASSLYDSDTDTQYF. CDR3 bases: TGTGCCAGCAGCTTGTACGACAGTGACACAGATACGCAGTATTTT.

This chain connects TRBV28 to TRBJ1-6; TRBD1 aligns across 7 bases. This CDR3 spans 14 amino acids. Germline V gene lookup returns CDR1 MDHEN and CDR2 SYDVKM. V was pared by 5 bases and J by 5 bases, with 3 bases of the junction left unmatched. Written as DNA, the CDR3 is TGTGCCAGCAGTAGGGGACAGAATAATTCACCCCTCCACTTT. Its protein product is CASSRGQNNSPLHF.

The chain combines TRBV3-1 (or the pseudogene TRBV3-2) with TRBJ1-1; no definite D call. Trimming removed 4 bases at V and 5 bases at J, with 14 bases between. CDR3 length: 14 amino acids. Germline V CDR1 and CDR2: LGHDT, YNNKEL (reference sequence). CDR3 residues: CASSRTILGTEAFF. CDR3 sequence (DNA): TGTGCCAGCAGCCGGACTATTTTAGGGACTGAAGCTTTCTTT.

V usage is TRBV7-7 and J usage is TRBJ2-3; 11 nucleotides match TRBD2. V lost 1 base and J lost 0; bases outside the gene matches: 6. Germline V CDR1 and CDR2: SSHAT, FNYEAQ (reference sequence). This CDR3 region has 18 residues. The CDR3 protein is CASSLGSGGAGSTDTQYF. The CDR3 DNA reads TGTGCCAGCAGCTTAGGTAGCGGGGGGGCTGGAAGCACAGATACGCAGTATTTT.

DNA for the CDR3: TGTGCCAGCAGCCTAGTCGTTTCGATGAACACTGAAGCTTTCTTT. It is translated as CASSLVVSMNTEAFF. The J gene is TRBJ1-1, the V gene TRBV3-1 (or the pseudogene TRBV3-2), with no clear D. The germline V gene encodes CDR1 LGHDT and CDR2 YNNKEL (reference sequence). Trimming removed 4 bases at V and 0 bases at J, with 12 bases between. This CDR3 has 15 residues.

This clone is a singleton in its sample. The V call is TRBV9, the J call TRBJ2-1; 9 bases are shared with TRBD2. The CDR3 has 15 residues. Germline values: CDR1 SGDLS, CDR2 YYNGEE. V was clipped by 2 bases and J by 4 bases; unmatched bases: 4. The CDR3 sequence is CASSVGLATYNEQFF. The DNA for the CDR3 is TGTGCCAGCAGCGTGGGACTAGCTACATACAATGAGCAGTTCTTC.

The gene calls are TRBV2 and TRBJ1-2; maybe TRBD1 (5 bases). Germline CDR1 and CDR2: SNHLY and FYNNEI. The V end lost 2 bases, the J end lost 1 base, and 8 bases lay between the germline ends. The CDR3 covers 14 residues. The CDR3 DNA is TGTGCCAGCAGTGAAAGACAGTTTAACTATGGCTACACCTTC. It specifies CASSERQFNYGYTF.

The chain employs TRBV6-5 and TRBJ1-2; 10 nucleotides line up with TRBD1. Germline-derived CDR1 and CDR2 are MNHEY and SVGAGI. The V segment lost 9 bases and the J segment 3 bases; nucleotides outside the gene matches: 10. This CDR3 has 15 amino acids. The CDR3 reads CASKPGQGIDYGYTF. The CDR3 nucleotides are TGTGCCAGTAAACCGGGACAGGGGATAGACTATGGCTACACCTTC.

V is TRBV6-1 and J is TRBJ2-2; 10 nucleotides align to TRBD2. Looked up from germline, CDR1 is MNHNS and CDR2 is SASEGT. V lost 4 bases, J lost 1 base, and 3 bases stayed unmatched. The CDR3 contains 16 residues. As DNA, the CDR3 is TGTGCCAGCAGTGCTGGGACTAGCGTGAACACCGGGGAGCTGTTTTTT. It is translated as CASSAGTSVNTGELFF.

The chain links TRBV29-1 to TRBJ2-1, with D possibly TRBD2 on 6 matching bases. The germline CDR1 and CDR2 sequences are SQVTM and ANQGSEA. V dropped 5 bases and J dropped 2 bases, with 16 bases sitting between them. The CDR3 runs to 15 residues. The CDR3 DNA follows: TGCAGCGTTAACGCTGGGGGGTATCCCTACAATGAGCAGTTCTTC. It codes for CSVNAGGYPYNEQFF.

The V gene is TRBV10-2, the J gene TRBJ1-1; D not certain. V was shortened by 9 bases and J by 1 base, with 9 bases between the two germline ends. Germline V CDR1 and CDR2: WSHSY, SAAADI. The CDR3 has 12 residues. The CDR3 bases are TGCGCCAGTGGGGAGGGGAACACTGAAGCTTTCTTT. Amino acids: CASGEGNTEAFF.

As concerns this clone: The identical CDR3 is also encoded by other nucleotide sequences in the sample. The gene calls are TRBV18 and TRBJ1-5; 8 bases fit TRBD1. CDR1 is KGHSH and CDR2 is LQKENI in the germline V gene. Trimming at V came to 3 bases and at J to 3 bases, leaving 4 bases not matched to a gene. The CDR3 has 15 residues. CDR3 protein: CASSPGQGDNQPQHF. DNA of the CDR3: TGTGCCAGCTCACCCGGACAGGGAGACAATCAGCCCCAGCATTTT.

V and J are TRBV30 and TRBJ1-5; 7 bases line up with TRBD1. The length of the CDR3 is 13 residues. Per germline, CDR1 GTSNPN and CDR2 SVGIG (reference sequence). V was pared by 5 bases and J by 5 bases, with 6 bases of the junction left unmatched. In DNA, the CDR3 is TGTGCCTGGGCAGGGGGTTTCGATCAGCCCCAGCATTTT. As protein: CAWAGGFDQPQHF.

This sequence joins TRBV5-1 and TRBJ2-3, with 11 bases fitting TRBD2. Losses at the gene ends were 2 bases for V and 6 bases for J; bases not matched to a gene: 8. The CDR3 extends over 16 amino acids. The germline CDR1 and CDR2 sequences are SGHRS and YFSETQ. The CDR3 here is CASSFGTSGGIDTQYF. CDR3 coding DNA: TGCGCCAGCAGCTTTGGGACTAGCGGTGGTATTGATACGCAGTATTTT.

The V gene is TRBV5-4, the J gene TRBJ2-7; 13 nucleotides agree with TRBD2. Germline V gene sequence: CDR1 SGHNT, CDR2 YYREEE (reference sequence). V lost 3 bases, J lost 2 bases, and 5 bases stayed unmatched. CDR3 length: 16 amino acids. The CDR3 DNA reads as TGTGCCAGCAGCTCGACTAGCGGGAGGTACCCCTACGAGCAGTACTTC. Translation: CASSSTSGRYPYEQYF.